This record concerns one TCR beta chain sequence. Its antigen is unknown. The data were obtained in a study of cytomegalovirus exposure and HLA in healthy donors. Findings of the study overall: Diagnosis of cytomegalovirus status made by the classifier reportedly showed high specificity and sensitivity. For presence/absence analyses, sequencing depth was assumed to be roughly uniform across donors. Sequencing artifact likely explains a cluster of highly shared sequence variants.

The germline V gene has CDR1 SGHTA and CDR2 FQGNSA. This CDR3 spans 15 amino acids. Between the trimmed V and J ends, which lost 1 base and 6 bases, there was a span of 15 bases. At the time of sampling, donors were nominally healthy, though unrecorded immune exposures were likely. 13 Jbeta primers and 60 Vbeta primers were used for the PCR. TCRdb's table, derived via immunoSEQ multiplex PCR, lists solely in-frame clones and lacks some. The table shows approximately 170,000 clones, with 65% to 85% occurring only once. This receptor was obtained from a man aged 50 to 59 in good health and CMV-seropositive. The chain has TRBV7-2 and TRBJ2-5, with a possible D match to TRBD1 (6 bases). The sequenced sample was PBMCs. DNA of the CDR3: TGTGCCAGCAGCTTAGTAGTAACAGGGATGAAGACCCAGTACTTC. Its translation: CASSLVVTGMKTQYF. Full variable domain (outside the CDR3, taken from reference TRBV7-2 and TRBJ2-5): GAGVSQSPSNKVTEKGKDVELRCDPISGHTALYWYRQSLGQGLEFLIYFQGNSAPDKSGLPSDRFSAERTGGSVSTLTIQRTQQEDSAVYLCASSLVVTGMKTQYFGPGTRLLVL.